Presented here are 28 T cell receptor beta chains from one specimen sequenced in a study of early T cells in non-severe SARS-CoV-2 infection. TCRdb re-called the 5' RACE reads with MiXCR, one entry per CDR3 protein. The sample shows more than 55,000 distinct CDR3 sequences, around 4.2% of them seen only once. Sequencing used whole blood, obtained at baseline. The receptors shown here come from an adult who was a healthcare worker with PCR-confirmed SARS-CoV-2 infection or an uninfected control (not recorded which). The donor label of this sample is uncertain.

This clonotype has at least ten counts. The gene calls are TRBV29-1 and TRBJ2-7; 8 bases fit TRBD2. CDR1 is SQVTM and CDR2 is ANQGSEA in the germline V gene. Trimming at V came to 5 bases and at J to 6 bases, leaving 9 bases not matched to a gene. The CDR3 loop spans 13 amino acids. The CDR3 region has the DNA TGCAGCGTTACACTAGCGGATTATGGCGAGCAGTACTTC. This codes for CSVTLADYGEQYF.

This clonotype was detected many times. The gene calls are TRBV29-1 and TRBJ1-4; TRBD1 agrees at 8 bases. V lost 2 bases and J lost 13; bases outside the gene matches: 15. The V gene's germline CDR1 is SQVTM and CDR2 ANQGSEA. The CDR3 runs to 15 residues. CDR3 in DNA: TGCAGCGTTGAAACCGGACAGGGCGCTGGTGAGGTACTGTTTTTT. This codes for CSVETGQGAGEVLFF.

Many counts were recorded for this clonotype. The chain joins TRBV28 to TRBJ2-7; 10 bases agree with TRBD2. CDR3 size: 13 residues. Germline V gene data show CDR1 as MDHEN and CDR2 as SYDVKM. Trimming at V came to 10 bases and at J to 2 bases, leaving 5 bases not matched to a gene. CDR3 amino acids: CATVAGGTYEQYF. For the CDR3, the DNA is TGTGCCACCGTAGCGGGGGGCACCTACGAGCAGTACTTC.

This clonotype has a count of ten or more. DNA of the CDR3: TGCAGCGTTGACCCAGCTCGGGGGCCCCCTATCAAAACTTACAATGAGCAGTTCTTC. Translating it yields CSVDPARGPPIKTYNEQFF. V is TRBV29-1 and J is TRBJ2-1; the D gene could be TRBD1 or TRBD2 (6 bases each). The CDR3 contains 19 residues. CDR1 and CDR2 from the germline V gene are SQVTM and ANQGSEA. V was cut by 3 bases and J by 4 bases, with 28 bases left in between.

This clonotype was recorded many times. The chain recombines TRBV7-9 with TRBJ1-4, with D possibly being TRBD1 (6 bases). The CDR3 runs 15 residues. Per germline, CDR1 SEHNR and CDR2 FQNEAQ (reference sequence). V lost 4 bases to trimming and J lost 0 bases, with 9 bases between them. CDR3 loop: CASSSGAATNEKLFF. The CDR3 coding sequence is TGTGCCAGCAGCTCGGGGGCAGCAACTAATGAAAAACTGTTTTTT.

A few counts support this clonotype. The rearrangement uses TRBV14 and TRBJ2-7, with D unclear. The CDR3 is made up of 14 amino acids. Germline V gives CDR1 SGHDN, CDR2 FVKESK. V was shortened by 4 bases and J by 3 bases, with 13 bases between the two germline ends. The CDR3 region is CASSLPGQIYEQYF. CDR3 bases: TGTGCCAGCAGCCTCCCCGGGCAAATCTACGAGCAGTACTTC.

This rearrangement joins TRBV7-6 to TRBJ2-1; 9 bases fit TRBD2. V dropped 2 bases and J dropped 0; count of bases not matched to a gene: 8. This CDR3 has 18 residues. Germline lookup yields CDR1 SGHVS and CDR2 FNYEAQ. CDR3: CASSLFSGGLSSYNEQFF. Here the CDR3 DNA reads TGTGCCAGCAGCTTATTTAGCGGGGGCCTCAGCTCCTACAATGAGCAGTTCTTC.

The chain links TRBV18 to TRBJ2-5, with D hard to call. Germline CDR1 is KGHSH and CDR2 is LQKENI. V was trimmed by 2 bases and J by 5 bases, leaving 9 bases between them. The CDR3 length is 13 residues. The CDR3 here is CASSPDLEETQYF. The CDR3 DNA sequence: TGTGCCAGCTCACCAGATTTGGAGGAGACCCAGTACTTC.

This clonotype has a count of ten or more. The rearrangement joins TRBV7-9 to TRBJ1-2; D call uncertain. The CDR3 sequence is 17 residues long. Per germline, CDR1 SEHNR and CDR2 FQNEAQ (reference sequence). V was cut by 1 base and J by 4 bases, with 19 bases left in between. The CDR3 bases are TGTGCCAGCAGCTTAGGCGATCTGAGCTACTCCCTCTATGGCTACACCTTC. Translated, it gives CASSLGDLSYSLYGYTF.

This clonotype was picked up a small number of times. The V gene is TRBV2, the J gene TRBJ2-2, with 8 nucleotides matching TRBD1. Trimming took 6 bases from V and 1 from J; bases not matched to a gene: 7. Looked up from germline, CDR1 is SNHLY and CDR2 is FYNNEI. This CDR3 is 16 amino acids long. The CDR3 reads CASRGPGQVNTGELFF. The DNA for the CDR3 is TGTGCCAGCAGAGGACCGGGACAGGTGAACACCGGGGAGCTGTTTTTT.

Sample share makes this clonotype medium-sized. The chain joins TRBV7-9 to TRBJ2-2; possibly TRBD2 for D (5 bases). The CDR3 is 12 amino acids. The V end lost 5 bases, the J end lost 4 bases, and 5 bases lay between the germline ends. CDR1 is SEHNR, CDR2 FQNEAQ, per germline (reference sequence). The CDR3 DNA follows: TGTGCCAGCAGCCGGGGCACCGGGGAGCTGTTTTTT. Its translation: CASSRGTGELFF.

This clonotype was detected many times. The chain recombines TRBV28 with TRBJ1-2; D might be TRBD1 (5 bases). Between the trimmed V and J ends, which lost 3 bases and 0 bases, there was a span of 14 bases. CDR1 is MDHEN and CDR2 is SYDVKM in the germline V gene. CDR3 length: 16 amino acids. CDR3 residues: CASSFTRGRSNYGYTF. The CDR3 DNA follows: TGTGCCAGCAGTTTCACGCGGGGCAGATCTAACTATGGCTACACCTTC.

As regards this clonotype: This may come from a read error, since a much larger clone is one base off. The genes are TRBV7-6 and TRBJ1-2, with D tentatively TRBD1 (6 bases). Germline V gene data show CDR1 as SGHVS and CDR2 as FNYEAQ. Trimming shortened V by 8 bases and J by 8 bases, and 18 bases separated the two germline ends. The CDR3 runs to 13 residues. For the CDR3, the DNA is TGTGCCAGCTGCCTAGGGGGAACGGGCGGCTACACCTTC. Protein: CASCLGGTGGYTF.

This clonotype has a count of ten or more. V and J are TRBV7-2 and TRBJ2-5, with 8 bases fitting TRBD1. Per the germline V gene, CDR1 is SGHTA and CDR2 is FQGNSA. The CDR3 spans 15 residues. The V segment lost 5 bases and the J segment 1 base; nucleotides outside the gene matches: 6. This CDR3 reads CASSQDRVSQETQYF. The CDR3 region has the DNA TGTGCCAGCAGCCAGGACAGGGTTTCCCAAGAGACCCAGTACTTC.

The rearrangement links TRBV15 to TRBJ2-2; D ambiguous. The CDR3 sequence is 13 residues long. V shed 11 bases and J shed 3 bases, with 13 bases lying between them. Per the germline V gene, CDR1 is LNHNV and CDR2 is YYDKDF (reference sequence). CDR3 amino acids: CASNVGYTGELFF. CDR3 DNA: TGTGCCTCCAATGTGGGGTACACCGGGGAGCTGTTTTTT.

This clonotype was found many times. The chain joins TRBV25-1 to TRBJ2-7; 9 bases line up with TRBD1. This CDR3 has 12 residues. Germline V lookup: CDR1 MGHDK, CDR2 SYGVNS. The CDR3 region has the DNA TGTGCAGCATGGGGGACAGGGTCCGAGCAGTACTTC. Translating gives CAAWGTGSEQYF.

CDR3: CATQPGTAYEKLFF. The CDR3 DNA is TGTGCCACTCAGCCCGGGACAGCCTATGAAAAACTGTTTTTT. This rearrangement joins TRBV6-1 to TRBJ1-4; 7 bases are shared with TRBD1. The CDR3 runs 14 residues. The J segment lost 6 bases and the V segment lost 10 bases, leaving 11 bases of the junction unmatched. Germline V gene sequence: CDR1 MNHNS, CDR2 SASEGT.

The rearrangement uses TRBV5-1 and TRBJ1-1; D uncertain. This CDR3 is built from 13 residues. Germline V gives CDR1 SGHRS, CDR2 YFSETQ. V was pared by 2 bases and J by 0 bases, with 5 bases between. The CDR3 is CASSFTLNTEAFF. For the CDR3, the DNA is TGCGCCAGCAGCTTTACGCTGAACACTGAAGCTTTCTTT.

This clonotype was detected a few times. The rearrangement joins TRBV10-3 to TRBJ1-5; no clear D. Trimming left V 11 bases short and J 2 bases short, with 10 bases between. This CDR3 is built from 12 residues. Looked up from germline, CDR1 is ENHRY and CDR2 is SYGVKD. CDR3 sequence (DNA): TGTGCCTCCGGGAATGGCAATCAGCCCCAGCATTTT. Protein: CASGNGNQPQHF.

The table lists this clonotype with a few counts. The rearrangement links TRBV7-8 to TRBJ1-3; the D gene is possibly TRBD1 (5 bases). There are 16 residues in the CDR3. The V end lost 0 bases, the J end lost 2 bases, and 11 bases lay between the germline ends. The V gene's germline CDR1 is SGHVS and CDR2 FQNEAQ. The CDR3 here is CASSLAGRAAGNTIYF. The CDR3 bases are TGTGCCAGCAGCTTAGCGGGCAGGGCAGCTGGAAACACCATATATTTT.

This clonotype has a count of ten or more. V is TRBV6-5 and J is TRBJ1-1, with 7 nucleotides matching TRBD1. J lost 0 bases, V lost 7 bases, and 5 bases had no gene match. In germline, CDR1 is MNHEY, CDR2 SVGAGI. This CDR3 is 14 amino acids long. The CDR3 DNA sequence: TGTGCCAGCACAGTCAGGGGGATGAACACTGAAGCTTTCTTT. It translates to CASTVRGMNTEAFF.

This clonotype has only a few counts. This chain joins TRBV2 and TRBJ2-5; TRBD2 agrees at 13 bases. CDR1 is SNHLY, CDR2 FYNNEI, per germline. The CDR3 length is 15 residues. J gave up 5 bases and V 7 bases, and 7 bases lay outside the gene matches. The CDR3 sequence: CASKSGLAGLETQYF. The CDR3 DNA is TGTGCCAGCAAATCGGGACTAGCGGGGCTCGAGACCCAGTACTTC. Together with reference TRBV2 and TRBJ2-5, the CDR3 gives the full variable domain: EPEVTQTPSHQVTQMGQEVILRCVPISNHLYFYWYRQILGQKVEFLVSFYNNEISEKSEIFDDQFSVERPDGSNFTLKIRSTKLEDSAMYFCASKSGLAGLETQYFGPGTRLLVL.

The J gene is TRBJ2-3, the V gene TRBV20-1, with 9 bases matching TRBD1. This CDR3 is built from 14 residues. The V gene end was trimmed by 5 bases and the J gene end by 1 base; junction bases not matched to a gene: 4. Germline V gives CDR1 DFQATT, CDR2 SNEGSKA (reference sequence). DNA for the CDR3: TGCAGTGCTTTCCGGGACAGGGGCACAGATACGCAGTATTTT. Protein sequence: CSAFRDRGTDTQYF.

This clonotype was counted only a few times. A single base separates this from a much larger clone, so it may be a read error. V gene TRBV6-1 combines with J gene TRBJ2-3; TRBD2 agrees at 10 bases. The CDR3 spans 16 residues. The germline V gene encodes CDR1 MNHNS and CDR2 SASEGT. For the CDR3, the DNA is TGTGCCGGCAGTGAAGTGTTAGCGGGGGGATTAGATACGCAGTATTTT. Translation: CAGSEVLAGGLDTQYF.

This clonotype has only a few counts. The chain links TRBV27 to TRBJ2-7; 7 nucleotides line up with TRBD2. Trimming took 5 bases from V and 4 from J; bases not matched to a gene: 8. CDR1 and CDR2 (germline): MNHEY, SMNVEV (reference sequence). The CDR3 runs to 14 residues. CDR3 residues: CASSPTSTQYEQYF. For the CDR3, the DNA is TGTGCCAGCAGTCCGACTAGCACCCAATACGAGCAGTACTTC.

This clonotype occurred many times. The chain couples TRBV6-6 to TRBJ1-6; the match to TRBD1 covers 9 bases. Unmatched junction bases numbered 6, after V lost 2 bases and J lost 4 bases. Germline lookup yields CDR1 MNHNY and CDR2 SVGAGI (reference sequence). The CDR3 has 17 residues. The CDR3, as DNA: TGTGCCAGCAGTTACGGAGGACAGGGGACTTATAATTCACCCCTCCACTTT. It yields the protein CASSYGGQGTYNSPLHF.

This clonotype was seen ten or more times. The chain employs TRBV20-1 and TRBJ2-7; a weak D match, TRBD2 (5 bases). V was clipped by 0 bases and J by 3 bases, with 12 bases between them. This CDR3 is built from 14 residues. Germline CDR1 and CDR2: DFQATT and SNEGSKA (reference sequence). The CDR3 region has the DNA TGCAGTGCTAGAGATGAGGGCCGCTTCTACGAGCAGTACTTC. This gives the protein CSARDEGRFYEQYF.

There are many counts of this clonotype. This chain links TRBV29-1 with TRBJ2-2; D not certain. CDR1 SQVTM and CDR2 ANQGSEA come from the germline V gene. V lost 2 bases to trimming and J lost 1 base, with 14 bases between them. This CDR3 contains 16 residues. CDR3 region: CSVESTENLNTGELFF. CDR3 coding DNA: TGCAGCGTTGAAAGTACAGAGAACCTGAACACCGGGGAGCTGTTTTTT.